The 29 T cell receptor beta chains below were found in one sample sequenced in a study of blood T cell repertoires in COVID-19. Method: immunoSEQ multiplex PCR; TCRdb's copy keeps in-frame clones and lacks some. The table includes roughly 100,000 clones, 85% to 90% detected once. Sequenced input: peripheral blood. These receptors were collected from a human donor in a cohort sampled during active COVID-19.

The V and J genes are TRBV5-8 and TRBJ1-5; D perhaps matches TRBD1 (5 bases). Trimming removed 1 base from V and 5 bases from J, with 13 bases in between. The CDR3 runs to 15 residues. CDR1 is SGHTS and CDR2 is YDEGEE in the germline V gene. The CDR3 nucleotides read TGTGCCAGCAGCTTGCCCTTCCAGGGCCATCAGCCCCAGCATTTT. Its translation is CASSLPFQGHQPQHF.

In its sample, this clone was seen once. This chain uses TRBV18 with TRBJ2-1, with 10 bases fitting TRBD2. Trimming cost V 6 bases and J 8 bases; bases outside gene matches: 4. Germline CDR1 is KGHSH and CDR2 is LQKENI. There are 13 residues in the CDR3. The CDR3 DNA follows: TGTGCCAGCTCGCCCCTAGCGGGAGATGAGCAGTTCTTC. Translation: CASSPLAGDEQFF.

The chain links TRBV11-2 to TRBJ1-2; no reliable D call. V lost 1 base, J lost 4 bases, and 10 bases lay in between. The CDR3 covers 14 residues. Germline-derived CDR1 and CDR2 are SGHAT and FQNNGV. In DNA form, the CDR3 reads TGTGCCAGCAGCTTAGTTCCGGACTTCTATGGCTACACCTTC. This gives the protein CASSLVPDFYGYTF.

The genes are TRBV15 and TRBJ1-2, with D unresolved. The germline V and J ends were trimmed by 3 bases and 0 bases, with 5 bases remaining between them. There are 13 residues in the CDR3. Germline loops: CDR1 LNHNV, CDR2 YYDKDF (reference sequence). Written as DNA, the CDR3 is TGTGCCACCAGCAGTACTGCTAACTATGGCTACACCTTC. Its translation: CATSSTANYGYTF.

The V gene is TRBV18, the J gene TRBJ1-1; perhaps TRBD1 as D (5 bases). Germline V CDR1 and CDR2: KGHSH, LQKENI. Trimming cost V 5 bases and J 1 base, with 14 bases left between them. The CDR3 is 15 amino acids. The CDR3 nucleotides read TGTGCCAGCTCATCCTCGACAGTATCGAACACTGAAGCTTTCTTT. Its protein is CASSSSTVSNTEAFF.

This chain uses TRBV2 with TRBJ1-2; 8 bases map to TRBD1. Germline loops: CDR1 SNHLY, CDR2 FYNNEI. J gave up 7 bases and V 4 bases, and 2 bases lay outside the gene matches. The CDR3 consists of 12 residues. The CDR3 protein is CASSADRGGYTF. In DNA, the CDR3 is TGTGCCAGCAGTGCTGACAGGGGTGGCTACACCTTC. The full variable domain, its missing parts supplied by reference TRBV2 and TRBJ1-2, is EPEVTQTPSHQVTQMGQEVILRCVPISNHLYFYWYRQILGQKVEFLVSFYNNEISEKSEIFDDQFSVERPDGSNFTLKIRSTKLEDSAMYFCASSADRGGYTFGSGTRLTVV.

Only one count was recorded for this clone. The rearrangement uses TRBV20-1 and TRBJ1-5, with D possibly matching TRBD1 (6 bases). Between the trimmed V and J ends, which lost 3 bases and 3 bases, there was a span of 15 bases. Looked up from germline, CDR1 is DFQATT and CDR2 is SNEGSKA (reference sequence). The CDR3 spans 15 residues. The CDR3 is CSASRTQGFNQPQHF. In DNA, the CDR3 is TGCAGTGCTAGTCGGACACAGGGCTTCAATCAGCCCCAGCATTTT.

J is TRBJ2-1 and V is TRBV20-1; possibly TRBD2 for D (5 bases). This CDR3 region has 12 residues. V was cut by 3 bases and J by 14 bases, with 17 bases left in between. Germline CDR1 DFQATT, CDR2 SNEGSKA (reference sequence). In nucleotides, the CDR3 is TGCAGTGCTAGTTTAGCGCGAAATGTGGAGTTCTTC. This sequence encodes CSASLARNVEFF.

This chain joins TRBV5-1 and TRBJ1-1; D gene uncertain. V lost 1 base to trimming and J lost 6 bases, with 16 bases between them. The CDR3 is 15 residues long. The germline V gene has CDR1 SGHRS and CDR2 YFSETQ. Written as DNA, the CDR3 is TGCGCCAGCAGCTTGCTGGCAGCTGAGGTTCCTGAAGCTTTCTTT. The encoded protein is CASSLLAAEVPEAFF. The full variable domain, with the rest looked up from reference TRBV5-1 and TRBJ1-1, is KAGVTQTPRYLIKTRGQQVTLSCSPISGHRSVSWYQQTPGQGLQFLFEYFSETQRNKGNFPGRFSGRQFSNSRSEMNVSTLELGDSALYLCASSLLAAEVPEAFFGQGTRLTVV.

The chain carries TRBV5-1 and TRBJ1-5; D is unclear. Deletions cut 0 bases from V and 4 bases from J, with 8 bases between. This CDR3 is 14 amino acids long. Per the germline V gene, CDR1 is SGHRS and CDR2 is YFSETQ. The CDR3 DNA reads as TGCGCCAGCAGCTTGGGAGGTAGGAATCAGCCCCAGCATTTT. Residues: CASSLGGRNQPQHF. Together with reference TRBV5-1 and TRBJ1-5, the CDR3 gives the full variable domain: KAGVTQTPRYLIKTRGQQVTLSCSPISGHRSVSWYQQTPGQGLQFLFEYFSETQRNKGNFPGRFSGRQFSNSRSEMNVSTLELGDSALYLCASSLGGRNQPQHFGDGTRLSIL.

This rearrangement joins TRBV10-3 to TRBJ1-1; no clear D gene. Per the germline V gene, CDR1 is ENHRY and CDR2 is SYGVKD. Trimming shortened V by 8 bases and J by 4 bases, and 11 bases separated the two germline ends. This CDR3 is built from 12 residues. The CDR3 DNA reads as TGTGCCATCCGGGATCGGAGCACTGAAGCTTTCTTT. The encoded protein is CAIRDRSTEAFF.

The chain has TRBV5-1 and TRBJ2-7; D unclear. V lost 2 bases and J 2 bases, leaving 11 bases between the germline ends. There are 14 residues in the CDR3. Germline assignment: CDR1 SGHRS and CDR2 YFSETQ. Here the CDR3 DNA reads TGCGCCAGCAGCTTCGAGACTTACACCTACGAGCAGTACTTC. Protein sequence: CASSFETYTYEQYF.

This clone occurred a few times. The chain combines TRBV9 with TRBJ2-1, with TRBD1 matching over 8 bases. Germline V gene data show CDR1 as SGDLS and CDR2 as YYNGEE. The CDR3 has 14 amino acids. With 3 bases clipped from V and 8 bases from J, the junction kept 7 bases outside the gene matches. DNA of the CDR3: TGTGCCAGCAGCGCCGACAGGGGCGGGGATGAGCAGTTCTTC. Translated, it gives CASSADRGGDEQFF.

The chain recombines TRBV15 with TRBJ2-1; D call uncertain. This CDR3 contains 16 residues. Per the germline V gene, CDR1 is LNHNV and CDR2 is YYDKDF (reference sequence). With 0 bases removed from V and 0 bases from J, the gap between germline ends came to 9 bases. The CDR3 is CATSRDWYSSYNEQFF. The CDR3 DNA follows: TGTGCCACCAGCAGAGATTGGTATAGCTCCTACAATGAGCAGTTCTTC. The full variable domain, rest sourced from reference TRBV15 and TRBJ2-1, is DAMVIQNPRYQVTQFGKPVTLSCSQTLNHNVMYWYQQKSSQAPKLLFHYYDKDFNNEADTPDNFQSRRPNTSFCFLDIRSPGLGDTAMYLCATSRDWYSSYNEQFFGPGTRLTVL.

The chain joins TRBV7-6 to TRBJ2-7; 8 bases are a match to TRBD2. After removal of 5 bases from V and 5 bases from J, the junction contained 11 bases not matched to a gene. The CDR3 consists of 15 residues. The V gene's germline CDR1 is SGHVS and CDR2 FNYEAQ. CDR3 sequence reads: CASSPGTSGSDEQYF. In nucleotides, the CDR3 is TGTGCCAGCAGCCCTGGGACTAGTGGATCCGACGAGCAGTACTTC.

The V and J genes are TRBV19 and TRBJ1-3; the match to TRBD1 covers 7 bases. J gave up 4 bases and V 5 bases, and 23 bases lay outside the gene matches. From germline, CDR1 is LNHDA and CDR2 SQIVND (reference sequence). The CDR3 runs to 20 residues. The CDR3 region has the DNA TGTGCCAGTAGTCTCATCAAAGGGGTGACAGGGTCTAACGGAGGAAACACCATATATTTT. Residues: CASSLIKGVTGSNGGNTIYF.

V usage is TRBV9 and J usage is TRBJ2-1, with 7 bases matching TRBD1. Germline lookup yields CDR1 SGDLS and CDR2 YYNGEE. The junction had 4 bases not matched to a gene; V was cut back by 3 bases and J by 1 base. CDR3 length: 15 amino acids. The CDR3 sequence is CASSEGGWSYNEQFF. CDR3 DNA sequence: TGTGCCAGCAGCGAAGGGGGCTGGTCCTACAATGAGCAGTTCTTC.

CDR3 sequence (DNA): TGTGCCACCAGTGGGGGTTTGGGACAGGGCGTGACCGGGGAGCTGTTTTTT. Translation: CATSGGLGQGVTGELFF. The chain is built from TRBV24-1 and TRBJ2-2; 9 bases agree with TRBD1. From germline, CDR1 is KGHDR and CDR2 SFDVKD. The ends lost 5 bases at V and 5 bases at J; junction bases unmatched: 11. The length of the CDR3 is 17 residues.

CDR3: CASSQFSGTSSTDTQYF. In DNA form, the CDR3 reads TGCGCCAGCAGCCAATTCTCCGGGACTAGTAGCACAGATACGCAGTATTTT. V usage is TRBV4-1 and J usage is TRBJ2-3; 8 bases fit TRBD2. Germline CDR1 and CDR2: MGHRA and YSYEKL. V lost 2 bases, J lost 0 bases, and 7 bases stayed unmatched. There are 17 residues in the CDR3.

The J gene is TRBJ1-2, the V gene TRBV5-1; D might be TRBD1 (5 bases). V was pared by 0 bases and J by 4 bases, with 10 bases between. CDR1 is SGHRS and CDR2 is YFSETQ in the germline V gene. This CDR3 region has 14 residues. CDR3 bases: TGCGCCAGCAGCTTGGATGGGGGAGGCTATGGCTACACCTTC. This gives the protein CASSLDGGGYGYTF.

This chain joins TRBV11-2 and TRBJ2-7, with 9 bases aligning to TRBD2. J lost 0 bases, V lost 2 bases, and 5 bases had no gene match. The CDR3 runs 16 residues. Germline CDR1 reads SGHAT; CDR2 reads FQNNGV. The CDR3 region is CASSLPRLADSYEQYF. In DNA, the CDR3 is TGTGCCAGCAGCTTACCCCGACTAGCGGACTCCTACGAGCAGTACTTC.

J is TRBJ1-1 and V is TRBV6-5, with 7 nucleotides matching TRBD1. The CDR3 consists of 13 residues. J gave up 1 base and V 7 bases, and 3 bases lay outside the gene matches. CDR1 and CDR2 (germline): MNHEY, SVGAGI. The chain's CDR3 is CASTWTGNTEAFF. CDR3 in DNA: TGTGCCAGCACCTGGACAGGGAACACTGAAGCTTTCTTT.

V gene TRBV4-1 combines with J gene TRBJ2-7; a possible D gene is TRBD1 (5 bases). V was trimmed by 3 bases and J by 2 bases, leaving 14 bases between them. CDR1 and CDR2 from the germline V gene are MGHRA and YSYEKL. The CDR3 is 15 residues long. The CDR3 spells CASSQRQTDTYEQYF. In DNA, the CDR3 is TGCGCCAGCAGCCAGAGGCAGACAGACACCTACGAGCAGTACTTC.

The V call is TRBV6-5, the J call TRBJ1-2; 7 bases are shared with TRBD1. This CDR3 comprises 13 residues. Per the germline V gene, CDR1 is MNHEY and CDR2 is SVGAGI. After removal of 6 bases from V and 4 bases from J, the junction contained 5 bases not matched to a gene. Here the CDR3 DNA reads TGTGCCAGCAGAGCCCGGACAGGCTATGGCTACACCTTC. Residues: CASRARTGYGYTF.

This clone has only one observation. The chain couples TRBV19 to TRBJ1-1; 8 bases map to TRBD1. Germline assignment: CDR1 LNHDA and CDR2 SQIVND (reference sequence). The CDR3 extends over 13 amino acids. V shed 7 bases and J 6 bases; nucleotides not matched to a gene: 7. The CDR3, as DNA: TGTGCCAGTACCGTGACAGGGGAGGCTGAAGCTTTCTTT. Translated, it gives CASTVTGEAEAFF.

The chain recombines TRBV7-9 with TRBJ2-7; 10 bases agree with TRBD1. J gave up 2 bases and V 3 bases, and 13 bases lay outside the gene matches. The CDR3 length is 18 residues. Germline-derived CDR1 and CDR2 are SEHNR and FQNEAQ (reference sequence). The CDR3 here is CASSFRPIVTGGAYEQYF. CDR3 nucleotide sequence: TGTGCCAGCAGCTTTCGCCCTATAGTGACAGGGGGCGCCTACGAGCAGTACTTC.

The chain links TRBV30 to TRBJ2-7, with 11 bases fitting TRBD2. With V trimmed by 0 bases and J by 9 bases, 10 bases remained unmatched. This CDR3 is built from 15 residues. In germline, CDR1 is GTSNPN, CDR2 SVGIG (reference sequence). The CDR3 protein is CAWSVLGSGGVLQYF. In DNA form, the CDR3 reads TGTGCCTGGAGTGTACTAGGTAGCGGGGGGGTTCTGCAGTACTTC.

The V and J genes are TRBV18 and TRBJ2-7; maybe TRBD2 (6 bases). Trimming left V 3 bases short and J 6 bases short, with 15 bases between. This CDR3 has 14 residues. Germline V gives CDR1 KGHSH, CDR2 LQKENI. CDR3 sequence: CASSPAGMPFEQYF. The CDR3 DNA reads as TGTGCCAGCTCACCCGCGGGAATGCCCTTCGAGCAGTACTTC.

The J gene is TRBJ2-5, the V gene TRBV3-1 (or the pseudogene TRBV3-2); TRBD2 aligns across 7 bases. CDR3 length: 15 amino acids. Looked up from germline, CDR1 is LGHDT and CDR2 is YNNKEL (reference sequence). The V gene end was trimmed by 0 bases and the J gene end by 9 bases; junction bases not matched to a gene: 10. CDR3 loop: CASSQDPSGTDPQYF. The CDR3 coding sequence is TGTGCCAGCAGCCAAGATCCCAGCGGGACGGACCCCCAGTACTTC.